One sample yielded the 2 T cell receptor beta chains listed below, sequenced in a study of OX40 agonist ivuxolimab in advanced cancers. Assay: immunoSEQ multiplex PCR; the TCRdb copy retains only in-frame clones and omits some. This table holds tens of thousands of clones, roughly 92% found once. This specimen consisted of CD4+ or CD8+ T cells sorted from blood, obtained in a trial of the OX40 agonist ivuxolimab. These receptors all stem from an adult with an advanced solid tumor such as melanoma, head and neck, liver or kidney cancer.

This chain joins TRBV5-1 and TRBJ2-7, with 14 positions matching TRBD2. The germline gives CDR1 SGHRS, CDR2 YFSETQ. This CDR3 has 17 residues. The V segment lost 4 bases and the J segment 2 bases; nucleotides outside the gene matches: 8. The DNA of the CDR3 is TGCGCCAGCAGCCCGGGACTAGCGGGGGATCCCGCCTACGAGCAGTACTTC. Protein: CASSPGLAGDPAYEQYF.

This clone was detected a few times. The chain joins TRBV30 to TRBJ2-7; 15 bases map to TRBD2. Germline V gene data show CDR1 as GTSNPN and CDR2 as SVGIG (reference sequence). J lost 3 bases, V lost 2 bases, and 2 bases had no gene match. CDR3 length: 15 amino acids. The CDR3 reads CAWSLGLAGGYEQYF. Written as DNA, the CDR3 is TGTGCCTGGAGTTTGGGACTAGCGGGAGGCTACGAGCAGTACTTC.